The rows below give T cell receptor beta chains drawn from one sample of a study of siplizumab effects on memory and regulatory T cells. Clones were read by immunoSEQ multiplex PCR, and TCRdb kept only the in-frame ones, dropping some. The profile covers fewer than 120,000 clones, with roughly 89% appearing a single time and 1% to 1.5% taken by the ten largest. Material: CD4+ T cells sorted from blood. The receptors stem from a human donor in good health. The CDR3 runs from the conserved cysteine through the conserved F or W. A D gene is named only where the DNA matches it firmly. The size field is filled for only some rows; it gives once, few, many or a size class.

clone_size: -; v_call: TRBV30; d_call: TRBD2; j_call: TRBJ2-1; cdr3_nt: TGTGCCTTTAGCGGGAGTGGCAATGAGCAGTTCTTC; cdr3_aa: CAFSGSGNEQFF
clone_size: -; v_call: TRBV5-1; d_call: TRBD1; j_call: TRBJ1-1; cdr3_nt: TGCGCCAGCAGCTTGTGGACAGGGGTACGGGGGAACACTGAAGCTTTCTTT; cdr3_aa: CASSLWTGVRGNTEAFF
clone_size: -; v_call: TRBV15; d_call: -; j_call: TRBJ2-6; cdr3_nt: TGTGCCACCAGCCCTGAACATGACAGCTCTGGGGCCAACGTCCTGACTTTC; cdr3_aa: CATSPEHDSSGANVLTF
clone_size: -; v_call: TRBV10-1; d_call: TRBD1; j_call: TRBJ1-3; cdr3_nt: TGCGCCAGCAGTGGACAGGGGGCTGAGGGAGGAAACACCATATATTTT; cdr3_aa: CASSGQGAEGGNTIYF
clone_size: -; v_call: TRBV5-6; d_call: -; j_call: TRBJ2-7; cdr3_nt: TGTGCCAGCAGCTTGGGGACACTCTCCTCCGAGCAGTACTTC; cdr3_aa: CASSLGTLSSEQYF
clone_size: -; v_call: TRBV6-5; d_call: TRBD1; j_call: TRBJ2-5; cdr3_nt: TGTGCCAGCAGAGAGACAGGGACCCGGGAGACCCAGTACTTC; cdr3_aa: CASRETGTRETQYF
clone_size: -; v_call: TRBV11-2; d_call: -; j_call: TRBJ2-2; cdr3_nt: TGTGCCAGCAGCCCCATTGGGGGGACCGGGGAGCTGTTTTTT; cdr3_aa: CASSPIGGTGELFF
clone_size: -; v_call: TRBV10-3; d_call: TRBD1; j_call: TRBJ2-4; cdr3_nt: TGTGCCATCAGTGAGTCCCGGGACAGGGGGCTGGCCAAAAACATTCAGTACTTC; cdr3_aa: CAISESRDRGLAKNIQYF
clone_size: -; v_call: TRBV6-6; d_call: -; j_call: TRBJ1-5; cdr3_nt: TGTGCCAGCAGTTATTCTTCCGCTTTTAATCAGCCCCAGCATTTT; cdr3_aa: CASSYSSAFNQPQHF
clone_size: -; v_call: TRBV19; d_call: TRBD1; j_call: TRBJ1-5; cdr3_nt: TGTGCCGTTGGGACAGGGATGGTCCGGGGCAATCAGCCCCAGCATTTT; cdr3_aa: CAVGTGMVRGNQPQHF
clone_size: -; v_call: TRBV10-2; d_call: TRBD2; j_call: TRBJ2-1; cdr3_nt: TGCGCCAGCAGGGCGGGAGGGAGTAGTGAGCAGTTCTTC; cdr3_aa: CASRAGGSSEQFF
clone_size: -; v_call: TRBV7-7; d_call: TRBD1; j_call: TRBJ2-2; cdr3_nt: TGTGCCAGCAGCTTATTACAGGGGGCCGGGGAGCTGTTTTTT; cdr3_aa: CASSLLQGAGELFF
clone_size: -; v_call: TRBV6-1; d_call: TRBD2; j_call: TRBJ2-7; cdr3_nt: TGTGCCAGCACCCCGACTAGCGGGGCTTCCTACGAGCAGTACTTC; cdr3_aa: CASTPTSGASYEQYF
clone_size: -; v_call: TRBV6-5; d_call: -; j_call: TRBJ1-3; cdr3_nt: TGTGCCAGCAGTTCGTCGGGCAGGACCTATTTT; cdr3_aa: CASSSSGRTYF
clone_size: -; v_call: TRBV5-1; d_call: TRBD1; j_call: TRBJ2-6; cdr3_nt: TGCGCCAGCACGGGACAGGGGGCTGCTGGGGCCAACGTCCTGACTTTC; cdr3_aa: CASTGQGAAGANVLTF
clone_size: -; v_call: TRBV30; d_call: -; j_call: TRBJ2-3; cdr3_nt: TGTGCCTGCCTGGGACTTTCAGATACGCAGTATTTT; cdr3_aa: CACLGLSDTQYF
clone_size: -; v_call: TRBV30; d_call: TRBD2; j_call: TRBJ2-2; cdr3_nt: TGTGCCTGGAGTGGCCGACTAGCGAGCACCGGGGAGCTGTTTTTT; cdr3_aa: CAWSGRLASTGELFF
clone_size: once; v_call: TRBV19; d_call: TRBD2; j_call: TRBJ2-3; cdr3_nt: TGTGCCAGTAGTATTTCCCTTCTAGCGGGAGGGCCGGATACGCAGTATTTT; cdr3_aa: CASSISLLAGGPDTQYF
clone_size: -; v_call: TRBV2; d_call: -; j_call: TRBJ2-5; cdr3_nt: TGTGCCAGCAGTCTTAGGAGCCAAGAGACCCAGTACTTC; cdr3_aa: CASSLRSQETQYF
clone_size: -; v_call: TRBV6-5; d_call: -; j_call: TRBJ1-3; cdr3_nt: TGTGCCAGCAGTTACTCGGGGGGCTCTGGAAACACCATATATTTT; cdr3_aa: CASSYSGGSGNTIYF
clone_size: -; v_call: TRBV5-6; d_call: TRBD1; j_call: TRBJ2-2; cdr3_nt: TGTGCCAGCAGCTTACCGGGACAGGGGTCCACCGGGGAGCTGTTTTTT; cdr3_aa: CASSLPGQGSTGELFF
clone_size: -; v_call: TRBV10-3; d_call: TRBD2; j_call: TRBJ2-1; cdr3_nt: TGTGCCATCAGTGCCGCAGGGAGGGTGTACAATGAGCAGTTCTTC; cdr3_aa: CAISAAGRVYNEQFF